These 20 T cell receptor beta chains share one sample of origin, sequenced in a study of cytotoxic CD8 clonotypes in ibrutinib-treated CLL. Assay: immunoSEQ multiplex PCR; the TCRdb copy retains only in-frame clones and omits some. The sample records 300,000 to 350,000 clones, about 77% being singletons. The specimen comprised PBMCs, sampled before ibrutinib treatment. The origin of the receptors is a human donor with chronic lymphocytic leukemia.

V gene TRBV6-4 combines with J gene TRBJ2-1; 14 positions agree with TRBD2. V shed 7 bases and J 8 bases; nucleotides not matched to a gene: 4. Per the germline V gene, CDR1 is MRHNA and CDR2 is SNTAGT. This CDR3 comprises 14 residues. The CDR3 protein is CASKGTSGSYEQFF. CDR3 in DNA: TGTGCCAGCAAAGGGACTAGCGGGAGCTATGAGCAGTTCTTC.

CDR3 protein: CASSQQGAPGGYTF. The DNA for the CDR3 is TGCGCCAGCAGCCAACAGGGGGCCCCGGGGGGCTACACCTTC. The V gene is TRBV4-3, the J gene TRBJ1-2, with TRBD1 matching 8 bases. The CDR3 loop spans 14 amino acids. The trim removed 2 bases at V and 8 bases at J, leaving 7 bases unmatched. Germline lookup yields CDR1 LGHNA and CDR2 YSLEER.

The chain joins TRBV29-1 to TRBJ2-7, with TRBD1 identical over 8 bases. The germline gives CDR1 SQVTM, CDR2 ANQGSEA. The CDR3 runs 13 residues. Trimming took 3 bases from V and 4 from J; bases not matched to a gene: 5. The CDR3 protein is CSVDSGGQYEQYF. The CDR3 bases are TGCAGCGTTGATTCAGGGGGCCAGTACGAGCAGTACTTC.

This chain's CDR3 is CASSHRVPTDTQYF. The CDR3 region has the DNA TGTGCCAGCAGCCATCGGGTTCCCACAGATACGCAGTATTTT. The gene calls are TRBV6-5 and TRBJ2-3; D is uncertain. The germline V and J ends were trimmed by 6 bases and 2 bases, with 12 bases remaining between them. The CDR3 is 14 amino acids. Germline CDR1 reads MNHEY; CDR2 reads SVGAGI.

V is TRBV30 and J is TRBJ2-3; D is ambiguous. This CDR3 has 13 amino acids. Trimming pared 0 bases from V and 2 bases from J, leaving 6 bases between. Germline V CDR1 and CDR2: GTSNPN, SVGIG (reference sequence). CDR3 in DNA: TGTGCCTGGAGTGTAGGCCTCACAGATACGCAGTATTTT. It yields the protein CAWSVGLTDTQYF.

This chain's CDR3 is CASSEPTGNEAFF. The CDR3 DNA sequence: TGCGCCAGCAGCGAACCGACAGGGAATGAAGCTTTCTTT. The genes are TRBV5-1 and TRBJ1-1; TRBD1 matches at 7 bases. Per germline, CDR1 SGHRS and CDR2 YFSETQ. CDR3 length: 13 residues. V gave up 4 bases and J gave up 7 bases; unmatched junction bases: 7.

This chain uses TRBV7-8 with TRBJ2-7; TRBD1 matches at 7 bases. The V and J ends lost 5 bases and 5 bases, in that order; junction bases with no gene match: 18. CDR1 SGHVS and CDR2 FQNEAQ come from the germline V gene. This CDR3 region has 17 residues. CDR3 residues: CASSPKTNRGREDEQYF. In nucleotides, the CDR3 is TGTGCCAGCAGCCCAAAAACCAACAGGGGCCGGGAAGACGAGCAGTACTTC.

This chain joins TRBV4-1 and TRBJ2-1, with 14 bases that match TRBD2. There are 19 residues in the CDR3. Germline trimming cut 0 bases from V and 7 bases from J; bases unmatched to any gene: 11. Germline V gene lookup returns CDR1 MGHRA and CDR2 YSYEKL. The DNA for the CDR3 is TGCGCCAGCAGCCAAGAACTTGGACTAGCGGGAGGTTCGGGGAATGAGCAGTTCTTC. Its protein is CASSQELGLAGGSGNEQFF.

The chain recombines TRBV30 with TRBJ1-2, with D maybe TRBD1 (6 bases). CDR1 and CDR2 (germline): GTSNPN, SVGIG (reference sequence). V lost 0 bases, J lost 8 bases, and 10 bases lay in between. The length of the CDR3 is 12 residues. The CDR3 DNA follows: TGTGCCTGGAGTGTTGGACAGAACGGCTACACCTTC. It codes for CAWSVGQNGYTF. Combining the CDR3 with reference TRBV30 and TRBJ1-2 gives the whole variable domain SQTIHQWPATLVQPVGSPLSLECTVEGTSNPNLYWYRQAAGRGLQLLFYSVGIGQISSEVPQNLSASRPQDRQFILSSKKLLLSDSGFYLCAWSVGQNGYTFGSGTRLTVV.

The V gene is TRBV7-9, the J gene TRBJ2-1; 11 nucleotides line up with TRBD2. The CDR3 is 13 amino acids. With 5 bases clipped from V and 9 bases from J, the junction kept 3 bases outside the gene matches. CDR1 is SEHNR, CDR2 FQNEAQ, per germline (reference sequence). The CDR3 DNA reads as TGTGCCAGCAGCCCCGGACTAGCGGGTGAGCAGTTCTTC. The encoded protein is CASSPGLAGEQFF. The whole variable domain, filled in from reference TRBV7-9 and TRBJ2-1, reads DTGVSQNPRHKITKRGQNVTFRCDPISEHNRLYWYRQTLGQGPEFLTYFQNEAQLEKSRLLSDRFSAERPKGSFSTLEIQRTEQGDSAMYLCASSPGLAGEQFFGPGTRLTVL.

The chain is built from TRBV18 and TRBJ1-1; the D is unclear. This CDR3 has 10 amino acids. The V gene's germline CDR1 is KGHSH and CDR2 LQKENI. V was trimmed by 0 bases and J by 8 bases, leaving 1 base between them. CDR3 DNA: TGTGCCAGCTCACCACCGGAAGCTTTCTTT. Its translation: CASSPPEAFF.

Turning to this clone: This may stem from a read error, because a much larger clone lies one nucleotide away. This sample also contains other DNA sequences that code for the same CDR3. The V call is TRBV9, the J call TRBJ2-7, with D uncertain. This CDR3 contains 14 residues. V was shortened by 4 bases and J by 4 bases, with 15 bases between the two germline ends. CDR1 and CDR2 (germline): SGDLS, YYNGEE. In DNA form, the CDR3 reads TGTGCCAGCAGCCAAGAATATGGACCTTACGAGCAGTACTTC. Protein sequence: CASSQEYGPYEQYF.

The chain recombines TRBV5-1 with TRBJ2-5; D remains unclear. The CDR3 runs 9 residues. The germline CDR1 and CDR2 sequences are SGHRS and YFSETQ. Trimming removed 10 bases at V and 3 bases at J, with 4 bases between. CDR3 sequence: CAVKETQYF. The CDR3 DNA reads as TGCGCCGTCAAAGAGACCCAGTACTTC.

V usage is TRBV11-1 and J usage is TRBJ2-7, with D hard to call. The CDR3 is 14 amino acids. Germline V gene sequence: CDR1 SGHAT, CDR2 FQDESV (reference sequence). Deletions cut 1 base from V and 2 bases from J, with 9 bases between. The CDR3 DNA reads as TGTGCCAGCAGCTTAGAAGGGTCTACCTACGAGCAGTACTTC. Its translation is CASSLEGSTYEQYF.

The chain uses TRBV29-1 and TRBJ1-1; no clear D gene. The germline V and J ends were trimmed by 1 base and 3 bases, with 12 bases remaining between them. CDR1 and CDR2 from the germline V gene are SQVTM and ANQGSEA. The CDR3 has 14 amino acids. The DNA of the CDR3 is TGCAGCGTTGAAGTGTTTGGCCAGTACACTGAAGCTTTCTTT. This codes for CSVEVFGQYTEAFF. The entire variable domain, with the rest obtained from reference TRBV29-1 and TRBJ1-1, is as follows: SAVISQKPSRDICQRGTSLTIQCQVDSQVTMMFWYRQQPGQSLTLIATANQGSEATYESGFVIDKFPISRPNLTFSTLTVSNMSPEDSSIYLCSVEVFGQYTEAFFGQGTRLTVV.

The J gene is TRBJ2-2, the V gene TRBV5-1, with TRBD2 as a possible D gene (5 bases). CDR1 is SGHRS, CDR2 YFSETQ, per germline. This CDR3 contains 15 residues. Trimming left V 3 bases short and J 0 bases short, with 9 bases between. This CDR3 is CASSSSGANTGELFF. CDR3 DNA: TGCGCCAGCAGCTCCAGCGGAGCGAACACCGGGGAGCTGTTTTTT.

The chain joins TRBV5-1 to TRBJ1-5; 8 bases are a match to TRBD1. The ends lost 1 base at V and 8 bases at J; junction bases unmatched: 5. There are 14 residues in the CDR3. CDR1 and CDR2 (germline): SGHRS, YFSETQ. The CDR3 region is CASSLLQGGKPQHF. Here the CDR3 DNA reads TGCGCCAGCAGCTTGTTACAGGGGGGGAAGCCCCAGCATTTT.

V usage is TRBV4-2 and J usage is TRBJ2-7, with D perhaps TRBD1 (6 bases). Germline CDR1 is LGHNA and CDR2 is YNFKEQ. The CDR3 length is 19 residues. V dropped 0 bases and J dropped 4 bases, with 25 bases sitting between them. Written as DNA, the CDR3 is TGTGCCAGCAGCCAAGATGTTAACAGGGTGGGCCTCCCAGTTTACGAGCAGTACTTC. It encodes CASSQDVNRVGLPVYEQYF.

The chain uses TRBV5-6 and TRBJ2-5, with 9 bases matching TRBD1. Gene TRBJ2-7 matches the end of the DNA better, so the J call may be wrong. The CDR3 spans 17 residues. Per germline, CDR1 SGHDT and CDR2 YYEEEE. CDR3 protein: CASSLAWGTGPSYEQYF. The CDR3, as DNA: TGTGCCAGCAGCTTGGCCTGGGGGACAGGGCCCTCCTACGAGCAGTACTTC.

The rearrangement links TRBV4-3 to TRBJ2-7, with D hard to call. The ends were cut back, 3 bases at V and 4 bases at J, with 19 bases in the middle. The CDR3 totals 16 residues. In germline, CDR1 is LGHNA, CDR2 YSLEER. The CDR3 region is CASSHYTALGSYEQYF. The CDR3 nucleotides are TGCGCCAGCAGCCACTATACGGCACTTGGGTCGTACGAGCAGTACTTC.